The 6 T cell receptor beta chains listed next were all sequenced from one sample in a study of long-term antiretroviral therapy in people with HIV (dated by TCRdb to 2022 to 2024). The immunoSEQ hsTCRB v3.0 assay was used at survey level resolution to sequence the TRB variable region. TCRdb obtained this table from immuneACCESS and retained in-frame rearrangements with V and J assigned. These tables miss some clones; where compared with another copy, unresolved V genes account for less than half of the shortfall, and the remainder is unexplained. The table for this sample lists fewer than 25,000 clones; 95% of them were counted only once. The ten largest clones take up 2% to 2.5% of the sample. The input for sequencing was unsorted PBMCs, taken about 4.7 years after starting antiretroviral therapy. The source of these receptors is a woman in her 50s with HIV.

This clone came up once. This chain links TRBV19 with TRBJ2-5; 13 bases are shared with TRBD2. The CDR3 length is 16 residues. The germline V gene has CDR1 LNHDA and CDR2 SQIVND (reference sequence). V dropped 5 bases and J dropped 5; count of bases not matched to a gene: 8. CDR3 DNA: TGTGCCAGTAGTTCCCGGACTAGCGGGAGTAGGGAGACCCAGTACTTC. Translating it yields CASSSRTSGSRETQYF.

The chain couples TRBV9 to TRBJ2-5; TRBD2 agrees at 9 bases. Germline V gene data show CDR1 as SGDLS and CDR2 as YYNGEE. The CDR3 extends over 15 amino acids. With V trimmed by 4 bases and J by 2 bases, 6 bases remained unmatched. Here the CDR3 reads CASSPQTSGQETQYF. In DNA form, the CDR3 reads TGTGCCAGCAGCCCCCAGACTAGCGGACAAGAGACCCAGTACTTC.

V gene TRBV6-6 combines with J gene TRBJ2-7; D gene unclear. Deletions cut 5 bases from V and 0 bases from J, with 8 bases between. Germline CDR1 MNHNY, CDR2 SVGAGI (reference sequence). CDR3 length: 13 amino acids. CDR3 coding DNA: TGTGCCAGCAGTCCTCGGAACTCCTACGAGCAGTACTTC. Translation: CASSPRNSYEQYF.

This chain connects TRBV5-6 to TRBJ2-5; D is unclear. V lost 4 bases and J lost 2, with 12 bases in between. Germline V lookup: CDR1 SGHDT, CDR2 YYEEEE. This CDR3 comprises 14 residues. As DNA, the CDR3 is TGTGCCAGCAGCCCCCTTGACCAACAAGAGACCCAGTACTTC. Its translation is CASSPLDQQETQYF.

Here the CDR3 DNA reads TGTGCCAGCAGCTTGGGGAGCTCGGGGTACGAGCAGTACTTC. Translation gives CASSLGSSGYEQYF. This chain connects TRBV5-4 to TRBJ2-7; maybe TRBD2 (5 bases). V shed 0 bases and J shed 4 bases, with 11 bases lying between them. Germline loops: CDR1 SGHNT, CDR2 YYREEE (reference sequence). This CDR3 comprises 14 residues.

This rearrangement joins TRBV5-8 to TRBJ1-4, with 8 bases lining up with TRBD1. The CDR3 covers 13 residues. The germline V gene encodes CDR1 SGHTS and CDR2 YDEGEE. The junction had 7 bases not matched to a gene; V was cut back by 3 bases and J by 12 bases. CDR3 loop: CASSYQQGEQLFF. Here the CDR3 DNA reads TGTGCCAGCAGCTACCAACAGGGGGAACAACTGTTTTTT.